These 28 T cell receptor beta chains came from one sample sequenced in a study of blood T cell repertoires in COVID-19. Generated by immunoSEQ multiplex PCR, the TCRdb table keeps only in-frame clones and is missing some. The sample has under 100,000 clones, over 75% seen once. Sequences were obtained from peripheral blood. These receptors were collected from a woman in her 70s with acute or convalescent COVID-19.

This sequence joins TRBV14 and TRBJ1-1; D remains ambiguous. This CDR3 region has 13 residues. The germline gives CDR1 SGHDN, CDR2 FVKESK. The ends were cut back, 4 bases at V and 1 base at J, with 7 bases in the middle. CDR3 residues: CASSPEWNTEAFF. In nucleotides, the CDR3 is TGTGCCAGCAGCCCGGAGTGGAACACTGAAGCTTTCTTT.

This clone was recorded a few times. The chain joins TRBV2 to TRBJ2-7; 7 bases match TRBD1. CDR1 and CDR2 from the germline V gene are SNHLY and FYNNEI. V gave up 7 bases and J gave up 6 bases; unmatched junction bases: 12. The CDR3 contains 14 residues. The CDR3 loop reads CASKRTGNFFEQYF. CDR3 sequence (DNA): TGTGCCAGCAAACGGACAGGAAACTTCTTCGAGCAGTACTTC.

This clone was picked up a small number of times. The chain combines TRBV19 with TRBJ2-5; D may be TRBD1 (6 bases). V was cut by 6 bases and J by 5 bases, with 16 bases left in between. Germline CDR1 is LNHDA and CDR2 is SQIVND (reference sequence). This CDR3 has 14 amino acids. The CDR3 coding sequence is TGTGCCAGTAGCCTGGGGACATTTGGGGAGACCCAGTACTTC. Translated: CASSLGTFGETQYF. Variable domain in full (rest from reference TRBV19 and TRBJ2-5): DGGITQSPKYLFRKEGQNVTLSCEQNLNHDAMYWYRQDPGQGLRLIYYSQIVNDFQKGDIAEGYSVSREKKESFPLTVTSAQKNPTAFYLCASSLGTFGETQYFGPGTRLLVL.

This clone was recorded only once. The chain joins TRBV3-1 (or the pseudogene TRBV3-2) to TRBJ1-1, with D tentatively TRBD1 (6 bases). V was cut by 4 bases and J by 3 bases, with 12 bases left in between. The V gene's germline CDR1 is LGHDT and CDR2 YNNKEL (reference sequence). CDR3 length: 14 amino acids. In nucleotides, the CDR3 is TGTGCCAGCAGCCTATCGTCAGGGGACACTGAAGCTTTCTTT. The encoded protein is CASSLSSGDTEAFF.

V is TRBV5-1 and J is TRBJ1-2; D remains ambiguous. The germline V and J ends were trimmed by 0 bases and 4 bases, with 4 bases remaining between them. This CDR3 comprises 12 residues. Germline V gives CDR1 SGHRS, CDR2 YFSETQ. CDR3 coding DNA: TGCGCCAGCAGCTTGGAGAGCTATGGCTACACCTTC. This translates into CASSLESYGYTF.

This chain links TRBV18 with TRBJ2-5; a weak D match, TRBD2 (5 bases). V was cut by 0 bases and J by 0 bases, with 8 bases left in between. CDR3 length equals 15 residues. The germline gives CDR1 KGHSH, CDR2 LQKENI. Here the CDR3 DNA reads TGTGCCAGCTCACCACCGGAGGAATACCAAGAGACCCAGTACTTC. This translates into CASSPPEEYQETQYF.

As DNA, the CDR3 is TGTGCCACCAGCAGAGAAGGCAGGGCCTTGAATCAGCCCCAGCATTTT. It yields the protein CATSREGRALNQPQHF. The chain uses TRBV15 and TRBJ1-5; a weak D match, TRBD1 (5 bases). The germline V gene has CDR1 LNHNV and CDR2 YYDKDF (reference sequence). V lost 0 bases, J lost 4 bases, and 13 bases lay in between. The CDR3 has 16 residues.

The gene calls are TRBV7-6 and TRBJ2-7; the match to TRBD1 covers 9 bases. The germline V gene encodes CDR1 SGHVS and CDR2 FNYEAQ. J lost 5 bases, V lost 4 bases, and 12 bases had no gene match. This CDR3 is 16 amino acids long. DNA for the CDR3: TGTGCCAGCAGCTCTCTTGGGACAGGGTCGGTCCACGAGCAGTACTTC. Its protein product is CASSSLGTGSVHEQYF.

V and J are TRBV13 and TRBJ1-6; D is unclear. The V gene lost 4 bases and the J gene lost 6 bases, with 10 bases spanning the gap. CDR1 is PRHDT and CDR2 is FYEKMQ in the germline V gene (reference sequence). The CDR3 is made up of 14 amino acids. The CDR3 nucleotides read TGTGCCAGCAGCTCGACGGACTTTAATTCACCCCTCCACTTT. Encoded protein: CASSSTDFNSPLHF.

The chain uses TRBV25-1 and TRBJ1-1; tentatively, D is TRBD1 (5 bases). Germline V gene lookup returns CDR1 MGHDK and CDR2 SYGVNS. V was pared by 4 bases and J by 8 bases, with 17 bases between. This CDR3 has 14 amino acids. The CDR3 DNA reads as TGTGCCAGCAGTGGGGGACTTTCTTTGGGGGAAGCTTTCTTT. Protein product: CASSGGLSLGEAFF.

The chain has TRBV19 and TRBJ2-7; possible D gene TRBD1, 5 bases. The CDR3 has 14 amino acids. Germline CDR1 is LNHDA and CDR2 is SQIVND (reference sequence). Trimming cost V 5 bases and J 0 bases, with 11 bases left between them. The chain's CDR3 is CASSSQVSSYEQYF. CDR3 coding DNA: TGTGCCAGTAGTTCACAGGTTAGCTCCTACGAGCAGTACTTC. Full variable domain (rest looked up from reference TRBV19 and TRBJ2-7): DGGITQSPKYLFRKEGQNVTLSCEQNLNHDAMYWYRQDPGQGLRLIYYSQIVNDFQKGDIAEGYSVSREKKESFPLTVTSAQKNPTAFYLCASSSQVSSYEQYFGPGTRLTVT.

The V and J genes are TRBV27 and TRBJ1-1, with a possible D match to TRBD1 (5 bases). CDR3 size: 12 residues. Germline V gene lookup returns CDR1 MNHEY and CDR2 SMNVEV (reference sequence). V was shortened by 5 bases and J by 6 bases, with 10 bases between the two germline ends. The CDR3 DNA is TGTGCCAGCAGTCCCGGGGGACCTGAAGCTTTCTTT. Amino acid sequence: CASSPGGPEAFF.

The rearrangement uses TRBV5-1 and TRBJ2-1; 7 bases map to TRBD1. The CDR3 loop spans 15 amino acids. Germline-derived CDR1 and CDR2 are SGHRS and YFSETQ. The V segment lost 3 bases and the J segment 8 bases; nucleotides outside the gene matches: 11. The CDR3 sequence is CASSWGLQGYDEQFF. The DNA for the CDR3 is TGCGCCAGCAGCTGGGGGTTACAGGGGTACGATGAGCAGTTCTTC.

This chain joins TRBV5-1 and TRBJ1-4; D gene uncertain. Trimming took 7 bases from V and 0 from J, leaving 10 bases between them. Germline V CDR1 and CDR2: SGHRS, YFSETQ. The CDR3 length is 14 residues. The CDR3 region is CASSSGATNEKLFF. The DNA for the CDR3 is TGCGCCAGCTCTTCGGGTGCAACTAATGAAAAACTGTTTTTT.

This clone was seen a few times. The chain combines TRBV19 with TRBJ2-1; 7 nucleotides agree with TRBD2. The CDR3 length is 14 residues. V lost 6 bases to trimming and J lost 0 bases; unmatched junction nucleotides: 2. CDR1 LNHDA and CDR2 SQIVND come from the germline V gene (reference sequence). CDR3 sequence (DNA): TGTGCCAGTAGCAGGACTAGCTCCTACAATGAGCAGTTCTTC. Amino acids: CASSRTSSYNEQFF.

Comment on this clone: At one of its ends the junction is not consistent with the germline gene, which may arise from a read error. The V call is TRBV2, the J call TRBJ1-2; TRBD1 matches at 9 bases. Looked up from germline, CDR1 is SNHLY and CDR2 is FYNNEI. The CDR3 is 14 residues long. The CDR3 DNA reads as TGTGCCAGCAATGAACAGGGGGCGCAGGATGGCTACACCTTC. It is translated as CASNEQGAQDGYTF.

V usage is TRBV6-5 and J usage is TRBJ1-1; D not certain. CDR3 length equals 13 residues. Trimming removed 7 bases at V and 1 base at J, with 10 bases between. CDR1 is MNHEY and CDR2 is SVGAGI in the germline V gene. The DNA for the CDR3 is TGTGCCAGCATCCCCCGGGGGAACACTGAAGCTTTCTTT. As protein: CASIPRGNTEAFF.

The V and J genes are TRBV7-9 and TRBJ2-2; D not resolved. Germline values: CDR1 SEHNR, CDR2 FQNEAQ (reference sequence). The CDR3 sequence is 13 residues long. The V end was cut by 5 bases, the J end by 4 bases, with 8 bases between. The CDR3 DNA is TGTGCCAGCAGCCAGGTCCGCACCGGGGAGCTGTTTTTT. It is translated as CASSQVRTGELFF. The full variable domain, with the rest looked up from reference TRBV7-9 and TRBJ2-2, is DTGVSQNPRHKITKRGQNVTFRCDPISEHNRLYWYRQTLGQGPEFLTYFQNEAQLEKSRLLSDRFSAERPKGSFSTLEIQRTEQGDSAMYLCASSQVRTGELFFGEGSRLTVL.

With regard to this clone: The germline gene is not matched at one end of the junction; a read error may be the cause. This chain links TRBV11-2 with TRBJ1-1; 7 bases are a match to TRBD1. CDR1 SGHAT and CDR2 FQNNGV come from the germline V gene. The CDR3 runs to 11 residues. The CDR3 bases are TGTGCCAGCAGCTTAGTGACAGGGATCGTCTTT. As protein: CASSLVTGIVF.

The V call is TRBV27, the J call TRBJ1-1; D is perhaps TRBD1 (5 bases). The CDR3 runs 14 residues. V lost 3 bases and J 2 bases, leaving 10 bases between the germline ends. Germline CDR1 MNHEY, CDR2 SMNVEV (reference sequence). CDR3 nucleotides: TGTGCCAGCAGTTTTCAGGGTCCAAACACTGAAGCTTTCTTT. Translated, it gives CASSFQGPNTEAFF.

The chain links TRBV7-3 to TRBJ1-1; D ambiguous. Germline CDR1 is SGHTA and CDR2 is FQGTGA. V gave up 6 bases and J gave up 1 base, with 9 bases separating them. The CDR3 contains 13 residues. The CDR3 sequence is CASSRTGNTEAFF. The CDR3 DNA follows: TGTGCCAGCAGTCGCACGGGGAACACTGAAGCTTTCTTT.

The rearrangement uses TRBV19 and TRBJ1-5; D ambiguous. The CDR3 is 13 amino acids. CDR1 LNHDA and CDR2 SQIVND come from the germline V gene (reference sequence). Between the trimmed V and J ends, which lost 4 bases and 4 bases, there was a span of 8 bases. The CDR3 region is CASSSTGNQPQHF. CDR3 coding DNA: TGTGCCAGTAGTAGTACGGGTAATCAGCCCCAGCATTTT. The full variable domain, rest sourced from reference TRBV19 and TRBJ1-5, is DGGITQSPKYLFRKEGQNVTLSCEQNLNHDAMYWYRQDPGQGLRLIYYSQIVNDFQKGDIAEGYSVSREKKESFPLTVTSAQKNPTAFYLCASSSTGNQPQHFGDGTRLSIL.

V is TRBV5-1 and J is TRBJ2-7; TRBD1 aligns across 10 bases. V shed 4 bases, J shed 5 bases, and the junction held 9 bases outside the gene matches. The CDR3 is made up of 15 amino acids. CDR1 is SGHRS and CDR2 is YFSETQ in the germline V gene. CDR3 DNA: TGCGCCAGCAGCGCTGGGACAGGGGACGTCCACGAGCAGTACTTC. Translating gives CASSAGTGDVHEQYF.

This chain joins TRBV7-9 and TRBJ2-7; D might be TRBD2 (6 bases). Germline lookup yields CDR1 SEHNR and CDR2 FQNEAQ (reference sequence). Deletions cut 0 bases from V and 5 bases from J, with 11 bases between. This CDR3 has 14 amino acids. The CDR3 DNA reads TGTGCCAGCAGCTTAGCTAGCGGCTTCGACGAGCAGTACTTC. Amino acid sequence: CASSLASGFDEQYF. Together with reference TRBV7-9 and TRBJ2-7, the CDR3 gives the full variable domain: DTGVSQNPRHKITKRGQNVTFRCDPISEHNRLYWYRQTLGQGPEFLTYFQNEAQLEKSRLLSDRFSAERPKGSFSTLEIQRTEQGDSAMYLCASSLASGFDEQYFGPGTRLTVT.

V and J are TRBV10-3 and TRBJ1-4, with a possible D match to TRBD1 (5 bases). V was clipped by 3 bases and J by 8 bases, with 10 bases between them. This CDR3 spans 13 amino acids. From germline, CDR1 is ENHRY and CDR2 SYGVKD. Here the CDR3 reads CAISDREAEKLFF. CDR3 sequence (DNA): TGTGCCATCAGTGACAGGGAGGCGGAAAAACTGTTTTTT.

The CDR3 coding sequence is TGTGCCAGCAGTGACGGGGGAGGGGTGCGTGGCTACACCTTC. Residues: CASSDGGGVRGYTF. The J gene is TRBJ1-2, the V gene TRBV6-1, with D perhaps TRBD1 (5 bases). The CDR3 length is 14 residues. CDR1 is MNHNS and CDR2 is SASEGT in the germline V gene. Trimming took off 3 bases at V and 7 bases at J, with 15 bases between the two ends.

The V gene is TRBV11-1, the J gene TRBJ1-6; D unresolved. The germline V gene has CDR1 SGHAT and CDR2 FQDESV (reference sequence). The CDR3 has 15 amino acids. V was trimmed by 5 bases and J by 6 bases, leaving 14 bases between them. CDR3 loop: CASSVGGNFNSPLHF. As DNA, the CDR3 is TGTGCCAGCAGCGTTGGCGGGAACTTTAATTCACCCCTCCACTTT.

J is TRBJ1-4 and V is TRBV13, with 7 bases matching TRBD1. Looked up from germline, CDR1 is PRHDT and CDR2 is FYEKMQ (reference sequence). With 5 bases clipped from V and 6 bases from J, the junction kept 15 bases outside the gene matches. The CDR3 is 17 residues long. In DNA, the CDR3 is TGTGCCAGCAGCACCCGGCTGGGGGCAGGGGGTTATGAAAAACTGTTTTTT. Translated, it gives CASSTRLGAGGYEKLFF.